This TCR beta chain was observed in a study of shared clonotypes between healthy human individuals. Study results and caveats: Researchers sampled only blood; tissue repertoires likely differ.

About this clone itself: What it binds is not known.

Adults of Caucasian background living in Nashville, Tennessee made up all donors. Around 29,000 T cell genomes, or approximately 280 ng DNA, went into unsorted PBMC replicate PCRs. Sequencing of unsorted PBMC DNA was carried out using ten immunoSEQ deep assay plates. This table comes from immunoSEQ multiplex PCR, and its TCRdb copy is limited to in-frame clones, with some not included. This sample has a few hundred thousand clones; around 78% occur once, and the top ten carry around 13%. Trimming left V 2 bases short and J 1 base short, with 4 bases between. Germline V lookup: CDR1 PRHDT, CDR2 FYEKMQ (reference sequence). This CDR3 is 13 amino acids long.

The TCR was taken from a middle-aged woman in good health. Some clones in this sample may be carry-over from other donors' samples. Sequences were obtained from PBMCs. This chain uses TRBV13 with TRBJ2-3; no reliable D call. CDR3 nucleotide sequence: TGTGCCAGCAGCTTACTGGGCACAGATACGCAGTATTTT. It encodes CASSLLGTDTQYF.